The 22 T cell receptor beta chains reported below all come from one sample, sequenced in a study of T cell clones after liver transplantation. Profiling relied on immunoSEQ multiplex PCR, and the TCRdb table lists in-frame clones only, not all of them. The top ten hold about 2.8% of the sample, which has just under 60,000 clones, around 70% seen once. Material: CD4+ T cells from blood, obtained at the 15-month timepoint. These receptors were obtained from a human patient who received a liver transplant. Some T cells may possibly be graft donor cells.

The V call is TRBV11-3, the J call TRBJ2-1, with 8 positions matching TRBD2. The CDR3 consists of 15 residues. Germline assignment: CDR1 SGHNT and CDR2 YENEEA. V shed 5 bases, J shed 4 bases, and the junction held 7 bases outside the gene matches. Written as DNA, the CDR3 is TGTGCCAGCAGCGCACGACTAGCGCCTTACAATGAGCAGTTCTTC. It codes for CASSARLAPYNEQFF.

The V and J genes are TRBV4-3 and TRBJ1-1, with 8 positions matching TRBD1. The CDR3 is 16 amino acids. V was pared by 0 bases and J by 1 base, with 4 bases of the junction left unmatched. The germline V gene encodes CDR1 LGHNA and CDR2 YSLEER. The CDR3 is CASSQDSGTGNTEAFF. CDR3 nucleotide sequence: TGCGCCAGCAGCCAAGATTCGGGGACAGGGAACACTGAAGCTTTCTTT.

The chain has TRBV2 and TRBJ1-2; D uncertain. This CDR3 comprises 13 residues. V was trimmed by 8 bases and J by 0 bases, leaving 10 bases between them. Germline V CDR1 and CDR2: SNHLY, FYNNEI. In DNA, the CDR3 is TGTGCCAGCTTGGACGGAACTAACTATGGCTACACCTTC. Residues: CASLDGTNYGYTF.

This clone was detected only a few times. V gene TRBV5-6 combines with J gene TRBJ2-1; 8 bases are a match to TRBD2. The CDR3 consists of 16 residues. CDR1 is SGHDT, CDR2 YYEEEE, per germline. Germline trimming cut 1 base from V and 0 bases from J; bases unmatched to any gene: 3. CDR3 bases: TGTGCCAGCAGCTTGTGGGCGGGGGGCTCCTACAATGAGCAGTTCTTC. Protein: CASSLWAGGSYNEQFF.

The chain combines TRBV2 with TRBJ2-2; no clear D gene. The CDR3 is 14 amino acids. CDR1 SNHLY and CDR2 FYNNEI come from the germline V gene. Trimming pared 3 bases from V and 5 bases from J, leaving 10 bases between. CDR3 residues: CASSETGFTGELFF. The DNA of the CDR3 is TGTGCCAGCAGTGAGACTGGGTTTACCGGGGAGCTGTTTTTT.

This chain uses TRBV9 with TRBJ2-7; 10 positions agree with TRBD1. This CDR3 spans 15 amino acids. V dropped 3 bases and J dropped 2; count of bases not matched to a gene: 5. Germline V gene data show CDR1 as SGDLS and CDR2 as YYNGEE. CDR3 nucleotides: TGTGCCAGCAGCGCAGGGGGGACAGGGGCCTACGAGCAGTACTTC. As protein: CASSAGGTGAYEQYF.

Only a few counts were recorded for this clone. This chain connects TRBV15 to TRBJ2-7; 15 nucleotides align to TRBD2. In germline, CDR1 is LNHNV, CDR2 YYDKDF (reference sequence). Germline trimming cut 1 base from V and 4 bases from J; bases unmatched to any gene: 17. The CDR3 is 21 residues long. The CDR3, as DNA: TGTGCCACCAGCAGAGGACCAGGGACTAGCGGGAGGCCAGAACGACGATACGAGCAGTACGTC. Translated, it gives CATSRGPGTSGRPERRYEQYV.

The CDR3 DNA reads TGTGCCAGCAGCTTAACACCGGAGACCCAGTACTTC. The encoded protein is CASSLTPETQYF. The chain links TRBV7-6 to TRBJ2-5; D gene unclear. This CDR3 spans 12 amino acids. V dropped 2 bases and J dropped 5 bases, with 6 bases sitting between them. The V gene's germline CDR1 is SGHVS and CDR2 FNYEAQ.

This clone is labeled as medium-sized. CDR3 DNA: TGTGCCATCGCCGGACAGGGGAACACTGAAGCTTTCTTT. It translates to CAIAGQGNTEAFF. The rearrangement joins TRBV10-3 to TRBJ1-1; 8 nucleotides line up with TRBD1. This CDR3 is 13 amino acids long. J lost 1 base, V lost 8 bases, and 3 bases had no gene match. Germline lookup yields CDR1 ENHRY and CDR2 SYGVKD.

The chain couples TRBV5-4 to TRBJ2-3, with D perhaps matching TRBD2 (6 bases). This CDR3 spans 17 amino acids. The V gene's germline CDR1 is SGHNT and CDR2 YYREEE (reference sequence). V lost 4 bases and J lost 0, with 18 bases in between. Here the CDR3 DNA reads TGTGCCAGCAGCCGATTCAACCCGGGAGACAGCACAGATACGCAGTATTTT. Protein sequence: CASSRFNPGDSTDTQYF.

This clone was found once. This chain links TRBV6-1 with TRBJ1-2; D remains unclear. Trimming took off 8 bases at V and 8 bases at J, with 12 bases between the two ends. The CDR3 is 11 amino acids. Germline V lookup: CDR1 MNHNS, CDR2 SASEGT. CDR3 nucleotides: TGTGCCAGCGAGGGATTGGGAGGCTACACCTTC. Amino acids: CASEGLGGYTF.

CDR3 amino acids: CASSLGHGGEKLFF. For the CDR3, the DNA is TGTGCCAGCAGCTTAGGCCATGGAGGGGAAAAACTGTTTTTT. The chain joins TRBV7-2 to TRBJ1-4; D is unclear. Trimming shortened V by 1 base and J by 8 bases, and 11 bases separated the two germline ends. The CDR3 spans 14 residues. CDR1 and CDR2 from the germline V gene are SGHTA and FQGNSA.

On this clone: One end of the junction fails to match germline, which may point to a read error. This chain connects TRBV7-2 to TRBJ2-5; 7 nucleotides agree with TRBD2. The length of the CDR3 is 13 residues. Germline lookup yields CDR1 SGHTA and CDR2 FQGNSA. The CDR3 loop reads CASSLSAREGGNF. CDR3 sequence (DNA): TGTGCCAGCAGCTTGAGCGCAAGGGAGGGAGGCAACTTC.

The V call is TRBV7-9, the J call TRBJ2-3; 9 bases are a match to TRBD2. The V gene's germline CDR1 is SEHNR and CDR2 FQNEAQ (reference sequence). The CDR3 loop spans 16 amino acids. Losses at the gene ends were 5 bases for V and 4 bases for J; bases not matched to a gene: 10. CDR3 sequence: CASSQNVGLAADTQYF. CDR3 sequence (DNA): TGTGCCAGCAGCCAAAATGTGGGACTAGCTGCAGATACGCAGTATTTT.

This rearrangement joins TRBV19 to TRBJ2-1; D gene uncertain. The V and J ends lost 6 bases and 1 base respectively, with 13 bases between them. The CDR3 totals 15 residues. Germline-derived CDR1 and CDR2 are LNHDA and SQIVND (reference sequence). The CDR3 DNA reads TGTGCCAGTAGCACTATAGCAATATCCTACAATGAGCAGTTCTTC. It encodes CASSTIAISYNEQFF.

This sequence joins TRBV12-1 and TRBJ1-4. TRBV12-1 is a recognized pseudogene. The CDR3 extends over 15 amino acids. The CDR3 DNA is TGTGCCAGCAGCCGTTCGGTGGCATCGAATGAAAAACTGTTTTTT. Protein product: CASSRSVASNEKLFF.

This clone came up once. The chain uses TRBV19 and TRBJ2-7; D may be TRBD1 or TRBD2 (5 bases each). Germline CDR1 reads LNHDA; CDR2 reads SQIVND (reference sequence). Trimming pared 1 base from V and 3 bases from J, leaving 13 bases between. The CDR3 has 15 amino acids. The CDR3 nucleotides read TGTGCCAGTAGTATAGGACCCAGGGAGTACTACGAGCAGTACTTC. Translating gives CASSIGPREYYEQYF. Drawing the rest from reference TRBV19 and TRBJ2-7, the complete variable domain is DGGITQSPKYLFRKEGQNVTLSCEQNLNHDAMYWYRQDPGQGLRLIYYSQIVNDFQKGDIAEGYSVSREKKESFPLTVTSAQKNPTAFYLCASSIGPREYYEQYFGPGTRLTVT.

This clone was recorded only once. The rearrangement links TRBV5-6 to TRBJ2-5; 7 positions match TRBD2. The CDR3 is 15 residues long. Germline values: CDR1 SGHDT, CDR2 YYEEEE. V lost 4 bases to trimming and J lost 4 bases; unmatched junction nucleotides: 10. This CDR3 reads CASSTPSSGGETQYF. CDR3 bases: TGTGCCAGCAGCACACCATCTAGCGGTGGAGAGACCCAGTACTTC.

The CDR3, as DNA: TGTGCCAGCAGCGACATTAGCGGCAGCAACTCCTACGAGCAGTACGTC. Its translation: CASSDISGSNSYEQYV. This chain connects TRBV7-9 to TRBJ2-7; D is possibly TRBD2 (6 bases). The ends were cut back, 5 bases at V and 0 bases at J, with 17 bases in the middle. The CDR3 consists of 16 residues. Germline assignment: CDR1 SEHNR and CDR2 FQNEAQ (reference sequence).

This clone was found a few times. The genes are TRBV5-1 and TRBJ1-1, with 7 bases matching TRBD1. The CDR3 spans 14 residues. Germline CDR1 is SGHRS and CDR2 is YFSETQ. V dropped 7 bases and J dropped 1; count of bases not matched to a gene: 7. CDR3 sequence: CASVEGAANTEAFF. The CDR3 coding sequence is TGCGCCAGCGTGGAGGGGGCCGCGAACACTGAAGCTTTCTTT.

The chain carries TRBV5-6 and TRBJ2-7, with TRBD1 as a possible D gene (5 bases). CDR1 is SGHDT and CDR2 is YYEEEE in the germline V gene. Trimming pared 2 bases from V and 2 bases from J, leaving 11 bases between. CDR3 size: 14 residues. In nucleotides, the CDR3 is TGTGCCAGCAGCTTTAGGGGCTCAACCTACGAGCAGTACGTC. Encoded protein: CASSFRGSTYEQYV.

The chain has TRBV6-1 and TRBJ2-5, with 7 bases that match TRBD2. Germline assignment: CDR1 MNHNS and CDR2 SASEGT. J was trimmed by 1 base and V by 4 bases; bases with no gene match: 6. This CDR3 spans 15 amino acids. As DNA, the CDR3 is TGTGCCAGCAGTGGAGGACTAGGTTTCCAAGAGACCCAGTACTTC. Its translation is CASSGGLGFQETQYF.